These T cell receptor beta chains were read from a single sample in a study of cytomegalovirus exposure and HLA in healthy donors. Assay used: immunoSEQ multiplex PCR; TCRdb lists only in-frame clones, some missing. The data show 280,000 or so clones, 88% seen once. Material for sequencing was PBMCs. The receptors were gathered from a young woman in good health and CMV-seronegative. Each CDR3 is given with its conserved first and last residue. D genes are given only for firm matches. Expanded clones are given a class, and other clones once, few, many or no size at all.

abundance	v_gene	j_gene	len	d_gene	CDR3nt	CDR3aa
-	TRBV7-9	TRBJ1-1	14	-	TGTGCCAGCAGCTTAGGGACTGCAAACACTGAAGCTTTCTTT	CASSLGTANTEAFF
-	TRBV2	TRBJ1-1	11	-	TGTGCCAGCCCGGACAGCACTGAAGCTTTCTTT	CASPDSTEAFF
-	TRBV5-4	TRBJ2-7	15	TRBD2	TGTGCCAGCAGCTTCGGGACTAGCGGCTCAGTCGGGCAGTACTTC	CASSFGTSGSVGQYF
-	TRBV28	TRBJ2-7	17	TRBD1	TGTGCCAGCAGTTTCCCAGGGGGCCCTCGCATTTCCTACGAGCAGTACTTC	CASSFPGGPRISYEQYF
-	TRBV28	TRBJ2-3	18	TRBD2	TGTGCCAGCGCCGGACTAGCGGGCTTGCCGTCCAGCAGGGATACGCAGTATTTT	CASAGLAGLPSSRDTQYF
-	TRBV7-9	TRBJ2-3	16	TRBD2	TGTGCCAGCAGCCGGCTAGCGGGAGGGAGCACAGATACGCAGTATTTT	CASSRLAGGSTDTQYF
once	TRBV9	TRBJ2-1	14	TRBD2	TGTGCCAGCAGCTCGGGACTATACCACAATGAGCAGTTCTTC	CASSSGLYHNEQFF
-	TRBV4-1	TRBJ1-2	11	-	TGCGCCAGCAGCCAAGCCGGGGGCTACACCTTC	CASSQAGGYTF
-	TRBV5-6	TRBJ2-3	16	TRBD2	TGTGCCAGCAGCGATACTCTAGCGGGAGGAACAGATACGCAGTATTTT	CASSDTLAGGTDTQYF
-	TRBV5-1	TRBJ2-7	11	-	TGCGCCAGCAAAATATCTACCGAGCAGTACTTC	CASKISTEQYF
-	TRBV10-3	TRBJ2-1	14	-	TGTGCCATCAGTAGCACCAACTCCTACAATGAGCAGTTCTTC	CAISSTNSYNEQFF
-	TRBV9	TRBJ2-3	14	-	TGTGCCAGCAGTCGGGAGACCTCTTCAGATACGCAGTATTTT	CASSRETSSDTQYF
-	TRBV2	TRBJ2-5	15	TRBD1	TGTGCCAGCAGTGAACGGACAGGGGGCGGACAGACCCAGTACTTC	CASSERTGGGQTQYF
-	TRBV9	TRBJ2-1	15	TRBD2	TGTGCCAGCACCGGAGGGACTAGCGGTTACAATGAGCAGTTCTTC	CASTGGTSGYNEQFF
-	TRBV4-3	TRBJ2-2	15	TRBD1	TGCGCCAGCAGCCGGACAGGGGGTCTCACCGGGGAGCTGTTTTTT	CASSRTGGLTGELFF
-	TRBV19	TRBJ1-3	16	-	TGTGCCAGTAAAACCCCCGGGTCCTACTCTGGAAACACCATATATTTT	CASKTPGSYSGNTIYF
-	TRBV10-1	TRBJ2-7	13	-	TGCGCCAGCTCCACTGGGGCTGGTGACGAGCAGTACTTC	CASSTGAGDEQYF
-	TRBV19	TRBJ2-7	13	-	TGTGCCAGTAGTGCGGGACGGTCCTACGAGCAGTACTTC	CASSAGRSYEQYF
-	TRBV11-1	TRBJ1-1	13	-	TGTGCCAGCAGCTCCGTGCGGATGAGTGAAGCTTTCTTT	CASSSVRMSEAFF
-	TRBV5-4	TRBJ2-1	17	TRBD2	TGTGCCAGCAGCCCACCCTTAGCGGGGAGCTCCTACAATGAGCAGTTCTTC	CASSPPLAGSSYNEQFF
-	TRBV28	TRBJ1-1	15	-	TGTGCCAGCAGTTTAGGGGGCTTAGGAAACACTGAAGCTTTCTTT	CASSLGGLGNTEAFF
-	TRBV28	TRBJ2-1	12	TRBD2	TGTGCCAGTCGGGGGGTTGCAGATGAGCAGTTCTTC	CASRGVADEQFF
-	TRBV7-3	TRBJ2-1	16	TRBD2	TGTGCCAGCAGTCCCTCCCGACTAGCGGCGTACAATGAGCAGTTCTTC	CASSPSRLAAYNEQFF